The entry that follows covers one TCR beta chain sequence. This clone counts as large (0.1 to 1%). Its antigen has not been determined. No qualities accompany the bases; no much larger clone lies one base away. Normal lung samples were non-adjacent lung tissue taken as far from the tumour as possible, at least 3 cm away, from the same patient. Genomic DNA was isolated with the QIAamp DNA kit from frozen aliquots of single-cell suspensions that had not been sorted. Tissues were received within 2 hours of resection and were immediately processed into single-cell suspensions. Tissue was broken up mechanically, digested enzymatically with DNase I, collagenase I and hyaluronidase for roughly 28 minutes at 37 degrees C, and then filtered and RBC-lysed. Relative to germline, V is 2 bases shorter and J is 9 bases shorter, with 8 bases between their ends. Via the germline V gene (reference sequence), CDR1 is LNHDA and CDR2 SQIVND. The CDR3 holds 12 amino acids from the cysteine to the phenylalanine. Only the CDR3 region is kept as DNA, spanning 36 bases read in frame from base 1.

A two-step multiplex PCR was used to amplify TCR-beta CDR3 regions from genomic DNA, and Illumina-compatible adaptors were added in the second step. TCR-beta immunosequencing was carried out on an Illumina platform through the commercial immunoSEQ service. In the original analysis: Two measures summarised the repertoires: productive clonality, and Top 10 Clones, meaning the percentage of T-cell templates coming from the ten most frequent sequences. Productive clonality ranged from 0 to 1, with 1 indicating a monoclonal population. Tumour-associated clones, identified using log10 scatter plots, were defined as sequences that made up at least 0.1% of tumour T-cell templates and were not found in the matched non-adjacent lung. Two-group comparisons used Student's t-tests, stages used ANOVA, and relationships used linear regression, analysed in GraphPad Prism7 and R. TCRdb retrieved this table from immuneACCESS and kept in-frame rearrangements only. Not all clones are present; in checked studies, unresolved V genes account for under half, and no reason is known for the remainder. V, J and clone size were drawn from that table, and D and trimming were deduced from the DNA. The sample records over 5,000 clones, 60% to 75% of which are singletons. 5.5% to 6% of the sample lies in the top ten.

The source of the sample is a study of immune cell composition in non-small cell lung cancer (TCRdb year 2017). General notes on the study: To assign histologic subtype, which was mostly lung adenocarcinoma or squamous cell carcinoma, H&E was combined with p63, CK5, Napsin A and TTF-1 immunohistochemistry. Using Adaptive Biotechnologies, the researchers ran TCR-beta sequencing on 34 paired NSCLC tumour and non-adjacent lung specimens, along with just over 25 tumour-only specimens. Supplementary cohort #1 consisted of about 11 lung adenocarcinoma cases with paired tumour/lung TCR-beta sequencing and with TIL populations generated to assess tumour reactivity. Several tumour specimens with TCR-beta data were of rare histological subtypes and were excluded from the subtype comparisons. Study-wide conclusions, independent of this receptor: Only 10 or so cases were included in the reactivity cohort, and sequence sharing between tumour-reactive clones and the dominant in vivo tumour-associated clones was not shown. Nearly half of NSCLC cases had tumour-associated clones >0.5%, found in 33% of adenocarcinomas compared with 60% to 80% of squamous carcinomas. Smoking pack-years did not significantly correlate with tumour TCR-beta clonality. Across roughly 9 adenocarcinoma cases, the maximal tumour-associated clone frequency showed a strong correlation with TIL tumour reactivity, but overall clonality showed no such correlation.

This receptor was identified in a human donor with non-small cell lung cancer. The sample comprised non-adjacent lung tissue. The rearranged chain carries TRBV19 and TRBJ2-1; TRBD1 is a weak D gene call, 5 bases matching. The CDR3 sequence is CASSIWGGEQFF. The DNA reads TGTGCCAGTAGTATATGGGGCGGTGAGCAGTTCTTC.